This TCR beta chain stems from a study of T cell responses to AZD1222 COVID-19 vaccine. Study summary: Both about-4-week and about-12-week second-dose recipients were combined. The study's findings and limits: None of the repertoires were sampled until the peak T cell response had passed. Elevations in Spike-specific TCR breadth and depth followed administration of two AZD1222 doses.

TCRdb keeps only in-frame clones here, not all; method: immunoSEQ multiplex PCR. The table includes just over 150,000 clones, less than 95% detected once. The germline V and J ends were trimmed by 1 base and 7 bases, with 17 bases remaining between them. The germline V gene encodes CDR1 MGHRA and CDR2 YSYEKL. This CDR3 is 17 amino acids long. For this clone: Antigen unknown.

Sequenced material: peripheral blood, taken on day 0 of AZD1222 vaccination. The V gene is TRBV4-1, the J gene TRBJ1-6, with TRBD1 as a possible D gene (6 bases). The sequence was obtained from an adult in good health. The CDR3 bases are TGCGCCAGCAGCCAAGGAATCCGGGGGCTTGTGAATTCACCCCTCCACTTT. Amino acids: CASSQGIRGLVNSPLHF.